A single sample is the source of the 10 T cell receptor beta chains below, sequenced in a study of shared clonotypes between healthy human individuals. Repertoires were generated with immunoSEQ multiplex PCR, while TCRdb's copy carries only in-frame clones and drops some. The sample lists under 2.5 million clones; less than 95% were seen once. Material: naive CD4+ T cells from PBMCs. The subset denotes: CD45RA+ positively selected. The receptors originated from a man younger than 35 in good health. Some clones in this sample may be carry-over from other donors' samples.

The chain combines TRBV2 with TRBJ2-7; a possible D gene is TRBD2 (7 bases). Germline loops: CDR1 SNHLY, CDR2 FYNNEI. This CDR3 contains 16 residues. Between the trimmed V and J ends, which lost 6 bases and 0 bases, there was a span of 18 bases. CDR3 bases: TGTGCCAGCAGGAGGGGGGCTAGCGGAAACTCCTACGAGCAGTACTTC. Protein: CASRRGASGNSYEQYF.

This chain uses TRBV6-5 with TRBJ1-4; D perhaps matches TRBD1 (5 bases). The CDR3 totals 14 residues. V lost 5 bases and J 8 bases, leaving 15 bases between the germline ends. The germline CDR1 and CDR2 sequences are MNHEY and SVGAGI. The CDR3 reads CASSHDRPGEKLFF. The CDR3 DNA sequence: TGTGCCAGCAGTCATGATCGTCCAGGGGAAAAACTGTTTTTT.

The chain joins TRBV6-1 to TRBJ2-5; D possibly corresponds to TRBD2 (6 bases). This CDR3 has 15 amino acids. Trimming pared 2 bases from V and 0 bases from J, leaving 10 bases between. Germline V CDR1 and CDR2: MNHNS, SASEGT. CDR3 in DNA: TGTGCCAGCAGTGAACGTGGGAGGTACCAAGAGACCCAGTACTTC. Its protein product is CASSERGRYQETQYF.

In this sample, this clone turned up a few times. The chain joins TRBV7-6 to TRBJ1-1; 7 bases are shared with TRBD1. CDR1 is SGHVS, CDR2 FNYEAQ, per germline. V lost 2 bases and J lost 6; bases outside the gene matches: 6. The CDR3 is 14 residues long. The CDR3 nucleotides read TGTGCCAGCAGCTTACTGACAGGGACCCCTGAAGCTTTCTTT. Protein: CASSLLTGTPEAFF.

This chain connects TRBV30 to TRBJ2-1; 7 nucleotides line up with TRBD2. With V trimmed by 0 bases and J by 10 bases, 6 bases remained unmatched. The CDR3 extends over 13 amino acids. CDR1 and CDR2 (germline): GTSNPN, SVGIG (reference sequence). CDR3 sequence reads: CAWSVLTGLEQFF. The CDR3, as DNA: TGTGCCTGGAGTGTACTAACGGGACTAGAGCAGTTCTTC.

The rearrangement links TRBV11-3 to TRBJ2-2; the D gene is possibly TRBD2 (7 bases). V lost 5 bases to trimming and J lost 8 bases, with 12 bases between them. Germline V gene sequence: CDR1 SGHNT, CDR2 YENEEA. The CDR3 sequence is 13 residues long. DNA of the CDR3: TGTGCCAGCAGCCCGGGGGGCAGAGGGGAGCTGTTTTTT. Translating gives CASSPGGRGELFF.

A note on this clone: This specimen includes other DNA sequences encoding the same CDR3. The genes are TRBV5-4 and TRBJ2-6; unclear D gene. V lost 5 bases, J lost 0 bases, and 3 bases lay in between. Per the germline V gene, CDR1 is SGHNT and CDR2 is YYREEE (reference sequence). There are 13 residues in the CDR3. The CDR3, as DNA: TGTGCCAGCAGTACCTCTGGGGCCAACGTCCTGACTTTC. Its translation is CASSTSGANVLTF.

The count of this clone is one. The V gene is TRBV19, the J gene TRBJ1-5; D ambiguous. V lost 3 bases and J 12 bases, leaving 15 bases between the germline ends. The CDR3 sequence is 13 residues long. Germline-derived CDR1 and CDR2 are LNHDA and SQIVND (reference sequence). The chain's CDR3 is CASSIPPAMGQHF. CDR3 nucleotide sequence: TGTGCCAGTAGTATCCCGCCCGCAATGGGCCAGCATTTT.

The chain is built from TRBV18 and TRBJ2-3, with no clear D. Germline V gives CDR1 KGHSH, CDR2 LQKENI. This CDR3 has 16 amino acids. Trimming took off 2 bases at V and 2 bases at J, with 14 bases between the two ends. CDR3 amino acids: CASSPVKAGITDTQYF. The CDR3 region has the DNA TGTGCCAGCTCACCAGTTAAGGCAGGAATCACAGATACGCAGTATTTT.

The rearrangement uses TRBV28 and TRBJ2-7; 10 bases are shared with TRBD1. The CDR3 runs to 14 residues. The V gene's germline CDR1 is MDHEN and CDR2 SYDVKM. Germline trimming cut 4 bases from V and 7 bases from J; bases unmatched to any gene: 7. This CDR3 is CASSSPGTGAEQYF. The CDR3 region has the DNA TGTGCCAGCAGTTCTCCCGGGACAGGGGCAGAGCAGTACTTC.